Listed here is a single T cell receptor beta chain. This entry comes from a study of blood T cell repertoires in COVID-19. Study at large: The United States, Italy and Spain supplied acute and convalescent COVID-19 samples.

This CDR3 contains 13 residues. TCRdb's table, derived via immunoSEQ multiplex PCR, lists solely in-frame clones and lacks some. The data contain 400,000 or so clones, roughly 90% of them singletons. Recruits, aged roughly 18 to 100 years, lived in 24 US areas. The material sequenced was PBMCs or T cells enriched from blood (not recorded which). The chain employs TRBV21-1 and TRBJ2-7; the table calls TRBD1, which could not be checked here. TRBV21-1 is a pseudogene segment. This clonotype was obtained from a woman aged 40 to 50 with acute COVID-19. This chain's CDR3 is CASSKASRAEQYF. CDR3 nucleotide sequence: TGTGCCAGCAGCAAAGCGTCCAGGGCCGAGCAGTACTTC.